One and the same sample provided the 28 T cell receptor beta chains below, sequenced in a study of blood T cell repertoires in COVID-19. Data came from immunoSEQ multiplex PCR; TCRdb stores just in-frame clones and leaves some out. The repertoire has 270,000 or so clones, less than 85% of them found once; the top ten carry under 3.5%. Sequencing input: peripheral blood. These TCRs come from a woman in her late teens or twenties with acute or convalescent COVID-19.

This chain connects TRBV28 to TRBJ1-5; TRBD1 might be the D (6 bases). Trimming left V 5 bases short and J 6 bases short, with 17 bases between. This CDR3 contains 15 residues. CDR1 MDHEN and CDR2 SYDVKM come from the germline V gene. CDR3 amino acids: CASSRPGGPGQPQHF. CDR3 sequence (DNA): TGTGCCAGCAGTCGACCGGGGGGCCCGGGTCAGCCCCAGCATTTT.

The chain carries TRBV7-9 and TRBJ2-1, with TRBD2 matching 10 bases. V shed 5 bases, J shed 8 bases, and the junction held 9 bases outside the gene matches. Germline lookup yields CDR1 SEHNR and CDR2 FQNEAQ (reference sequence). This CDR3 has 15 residues. CDR3 region: CASSPSGRAWYEQFF. CDR3 nucleotides: TGTGCCAGCAGCCCAAGCGGGAGGGCCTGGTATGAGCAGTTCTTC.

This chain links TRBV6-5 with TRBJ2-7; TRBD2 agrees at 15 bases. Unmatched junction bases numbered 5, after V lost 7 bases and J lost 4 bases. Germline V gene sequence: CDR1 MNHEY, CDR2 SVGAGI. This CDR3 is 15 amino acids long. CDR3 bases: TGTGCCAGCACCCCCGGGACTAGCGGGAGGTACGAGCAGTACTTC. It translates to CASTPGTSGRYEQYF.

This sequence joins TRBV15 and TRBJ2-7, with 8 bases lining up with TRBD2. This CDR3 comprises 15 residues. Losses at the gene ends were 0 bases for V and 2 bases for J; bases not matched to a gene: 3. Germline-derived CDR1 and CDR2 are LNHNV and YYDKDF (reference sequence). CDR3 region: CATSRDKGLAYEQYF. The DNA for the CDR3 is TGTGCCACCAGCAGAGATAAGGGACTAGCCTACGAGCAGTACTTC.

This clone was seen many times. The gene calls are TRBV4-3 and TRBJ2-2; D may be TRBD2 (6 bases). CDR3 length: 20 residues. From germline, CDR1 is LGHNA and CDR2 YSLEER. V was trimmed by 0 bases and J by 0 bases, leaving 20 bases between them. Written as DNA, the CDR3 is TGCGCCAGCAGCCAAGAGCCCCTCGTTGCGGGAAATTCGAACACCGGGGAGCTGTTTTTT. It translates to CASSQEPLVAGNSNTGELFF.

The chain is built from TRBV28 and TRBJ1-1; D unresolved. The CDR3 length is 12 residues. With 6 bases removed from V and 3 bases from J, the gap between germline ends came to 8 bases. From germline, CDR1 is MDHEN and CDR2 SYDVKM. CDR3 region: CASSPVYTEAFF. CDR3 coding DNA: TGTGCCAGCAGCCCGGTTTACACTGAAGCTTTCTTT.

The chain is built from TRBV11-2 and TRBJ2-1; 12 nucleotides agree with TRBD2. CDR3 length: 17 amino acids. V lost 0 bases, J lost 4 bases, and 4 bases stayed unmatched. Germline V gives CDR1 SGHAT, CDR2 FQNNGV. The CDR3: CASSLEPGLAGYNEQFF. The CDR3 coding sequence is TGTGCCAGCAGCTTAGAACCGGGACTAGCGGGTTACAATGAGCAGTTCTTC.

This chain joins TRBV6-2 or TRBV6-3 and TRBJ2-2; TRBD2 might be the D (5 bases). CDR1 and CDR2 from the germline V gene are MNHEY and SVGEGT. Trimming stripped 2 bases from V and 6 bases from J, with 16 bases between. The CDR3 is 16 residues long. CDR3 nucleotides: TGTGCCAGCAGTTACGAGGGCAGTTATTTCGCCGGGGAGCTGTTTTTT. Its translation is CASSYEGSYFAGELFF.

V and J are TRBV6-5 and TRBJ2-4; D not certain. This CDR3 is built from 11 residues. V gave up 5 bases and J gave up 6 bases, with 5 bases separating them. The germline CDR1 and CDR2 sequences are MNHEY and SVGAGI. CDR3 residues: CASSPGNIQYF. For the CDR3, the DNA is TGTGCCAGCAGTCCCGGAAACATTCAGTACTTC.

The genes are TRBV2 and TRBJ2-7; D not resolved. Looked up from germline, CDR1 is SNHLY and CDR2 is FYNNEI. Trimming took 1 base from V and 5 from J, leaving 6 bases between them. The CDR3 is made up of 12 amino acids. CDR3 region: CASSEGVNEQYF. The CDR3 nucleotides read TGTGCCAGCAGTGAAGGCGTAAACGAGCAGTACTTC.

The chain couples TRBV6-5 to TRBJ1-4; TRBD1 matches at 9 bases. CDR3 length equals 14 residues. Trimming at V came to 6 bases and at J to 7 bases, leaving 6 bases not matched to a gene. From germline, CDR1 is MNHEY and CDR2 SVGAGI. CDR3 coding DNA: TGTGCCAGCAGCTGGGACAGGGAGACTGAAAAACTGTTTTTT. Protein: CASSWDRETEKLFF.

This chain joins TRBV5-5 and TRBJ2-5; 14 bases line up with TRBD2. Losses at the gene ends were 1 base for V and 6 bases for J; bases not matched to a gene: 17. The CDR3 loop spans 20 amino acids. Germline V gene data show CDR1 as SGHKS and CDR2 as YYEKEE (reference sequence). The CDR3 reads CASSLTPGQGGTSGRKTQYF. The CDR3 region has the DNA TGTGCCAGCAGCTTGACCCCGGGACAGGGTGGGACTAGCGGGAGAAAGACCCAGTACTTC.

V usage is TRBV5-1 and J usage is TRBJ2-7, with a weak D call TRBD2 (6 bases). Germline values: CDR1 SGHRS, CDR2 YFSETQ. The length of the CDR3 is 18 residues. V was trimmed by 0 bases and J by 7 bases, leaving 26 bases between them. CDR3 region: CASSLGWLPDFTEGEQYF. CDR3 DNA: TGCGCCAGCAGCTTGGGCTGGCTACCGGACTTCACGGAGGGGGAGCAGTACTTC. The complete variable domain, with remaining parts taken from reference TRBV5-1 and TRBJ2-7, reads KAGVTQTPRYLIKTRGQQVTLSCSPISGHRSVSWYQQTPGQGLQFLFEYFSETQRNKGNFPGRFSGRQFSNSRSEMNVSTLELGDSALYLCASSLGWLPDFTEGEQYFGPGTRLTVT.

This sequence joins TRBV12-3 or TRBV12-4 and TRBJ1-6, with no clear D. The V gene lost 7 bases and the J gene lost 14 bases, with 18 bases spanning the gap. This CDR3 spans 13 amino acids. CDR3 in amino acids: CASMAQEEFTLHF. The CDR3 coding sequence is TGTGCCAGCATGGCGCAGGAGGAATTCACCCTCCACTTT.

V is TRBV13 and J is TRBJ2-1; the match to TRBD2 covers 12 bases. Germline-derived CDR1 and CDR2 are PRHDT and FYEKMQ (reference sequence). V trimming: 4 bases; J trimming: 7 bases; junction bases outside the gene matches: 5. This CDR3 has 15 amino acids. The CDR3 reads CASSSTSGSGNEQFF. DNA of the CDR3: TGTGCCAGCAGCTCGACTAGCGGGAGTGGGAATGAGCAGTTCTTC.

This clone appeared a single time. The CDR3 sequence: CASSPTDSNEKLFF. CDR3 DNA: TGCGCCAGCAGCCCGACGGACTCTAATGAAAAACTGTTTTTT. The J gene is TRBJ1-4, the V gene TRBV5-1; D is unresolved. Per the germline V gene, CDR1 is SGHRS and CDR2 is YFSETQ. V lost 4 bases and J 3 bases, leaving 10 bases between the germline ends. The CDR3 spans 14 residues.

A single count supports this clone. The chain recombines TRBV24-1 with TRBJ1-4; 8 bases fit TRBD1. The CDR3 has 15 amino acids. Germline CDR1 KGHDR, CDR2 SFDVKD. V gave up 9 bases and J gave up 6 bases; unmatched junction bases: 11. The CDR3 region has the DNA TGTGCCACCCGTGCCCCGGGACAGGTTGATGAAAAACTGTTTTTT. Translation gives CATRAPGQVDEKLFF.

This clone was recorded a few times. The chain joins TRBV11-1 to TRBJ2-5; D is unclear. The CDR3 is made up of 12 amino acids. V was trimmed by 4 bases and J by 1 base, leaving 4 bases between them. Germline V gene lookup returns CDR1 SGHAT and CDR2 FQDESV (reference sequence). The CDR3 DNA reads as TGTGCCAGCAGCTCATCCCAAGAGACCCAGTACTTC. This gives the protein CASSSSQETQYF. Drawing the rest from reference TRBV11-1 and TRBJ2-5, the complete variable domain is EAEVAQSPRYKITEKSQAVAFWCDPISGHATLYWYRQILGQGPELLVQFQDESVVDDSQLPKDRFSAERLKGVDSTLKIQPAELGDSAMYLCASSSSQETQYFGPGTRLLVL.

The chain links TRBV7-2 to TRBJ2-1; a weak D match, TRBD2 (5 bases). V was cut by 5 bases and J by 8 bases, with 19 bases left in between. CDR3 length: 15 amino acids. Germline CDR1 and CDR2: SGHTA and FQGNSA. The CDR3 region is CASSRTPNPGDEQFF. CDR3 nucleotide sequence: TGTGCCAGCAGCCGTACCCCCAACCCCGGGGATGAGCAGTTCTTC.

V gene TRBV28 combines with J gene TRBJ1-6, with TRBD1 matching 8 bases. The CDR3 spans 15 residues. Germline assignment: CDR1 MDHEN and CDR2 SYDVKM. Germline trimming cut 3 bases from V and 7 bases from J; bases unmatched to any gene: 5. For the CDR3, the DNA is TGTGCCAGCAGTTTGGCAGGGGGCAAAAATTCACCCCTCCACTTT. Its protein product is CASSLAGGKNSPLHF.

The rearrangement joins TRBV12-3 or TRBV12-4 to TRBJ1-1; TRBD1 matches at 7 bases. Germline trimming cut 3 bases from V and 4 bases from J; bases unmatched to any gene: 2. The CDR3 is 13 residues long. The CDR3 loop is CASSFTGATEAFF. The CDR3 DNA sequence: TGTGCCAGCAGTTTCACAGGGGCCACTGAAGCTTTCTTT.

The chain links TRBV27 to TRBJ2-1; possible D gene TRBD1, 6 bases. Germline CDR1 reads MNHEY; CDR2 reads SMNVEV (reference sequence). The V gene lost 10 bases and the J gene lost 7 bases, with 14 bases spanning the gap. This CDR3 has 12 residues. For the CDR3, the DNA is TGTGCCAACCCTTACCAGGGGAATGAGCAGTTCTTC. This codes for CANPYQGNEQFF.

This sequence joins TRBV6-7 and TRBJ2-7; 8 nucleotides agree with TRBD2. TRBV6-7 is labeled an ORF, and its function is uncertain. Trimming removed 5 bases from V and 3 bases from J; junction bases left unmatched: 9. The CDR3 length is 15 residues. The CDR3 reads CASSRPPTSVYEQYF. The CDR3 DNA follows: TGTGCCAGCAGTAGGCCCCCGACTAGCGTCTACGAGCAGTACTTC.

This sequence joins TRBV30 and TRBJ1-6, with TRBD1 matching over 7 bases. This CDR3 has 14 residues. Germline lookup yields CDR1 GTSNPN and CDR2 SVGIG (reference sequence). V shed 5 bases and J 6 bases; nucleotides not matched to a gene: 7. The CDR3 loop is CAWEPGQTNSPLHF. DNA for the CDR3: TGTGCCTGGGAACCGGGACAGACTAATTCACCCCTCCACTTT.

This clone was observed a handful of times. The chain joins TRBV29-1 to TRBJ1-2; D call uncertain. CDR1 is SQVTM, CDR2 ANQGSEA, per germline. The CDR3 is 12 residues long. V lost 2 bases and J lost 4, with 8 bases in between. In DNA, the CDR3 is TGCAGCGTTGAACCCAGCGCCTATGGCTACACCTTC. It yields the protein CSVEPSAYGYTF.

This clone has more than one count but fewer than ten. CDR3 region: CASSLYGQGDSPLHF. As DNA, the CDR3 is TGTGCCAGCAGCTTATACGGACAGGGCGATTCACCCCTCCACTTT. J is TRBJ1-6 and V is TRBV7-8; TRBD1 aligns across 8 bases. The CDR3 has 15 residues. CDR1 SGHVS and CDR2 FQNEAQ come from the germline V gene. The V and J ends lost 2 bases and 8 bases, in that order; junction bases with no gene match: 5.

The chain combines TRBV9 with TRBJ2-2; D possibly corresponds to TRBD1 (5 bases). This CDR3 has 16 amino acids. Trimming removed 4 bases from V and 4 bases from J, with 17 bases in between. From germline, CDR1 is SGDLS and CDR2 YYNGEE. CDR3 amino acids: CASSPKGSSSTGELFF. CDR3 DNA: TGTGCCAGCAGCCCAAAGGGGTCTTCGAGCACCGGGGAGCTGTTTTTT.

The V call is TRBV4-1, the J call TRBJ2-1, with D tentatively TRBD2 (6 bases). The CDR3 length is 16 residues. V lost 0 bases to trimming and J lost 7 bases, with 16 bases between them. CDR1 is MGHRA, CDR2 YSYEKL, per germline. This CDR3 reads CASSQDREKSGNEQFF. In DNA form, the CDR3 reads TGCGCCAGCAGCCAAGACCGGGAGAAGTCTGGGAATGAGCAGTTCTTC.